These 12 T cell receptor beta chains originate from one sample sequenced in a study of neoadjuvant anti-PD-1 for oral cavity cancer. This table comes from immunoSEQ multiplex PCR, and its TCRdb copy is limited to in-frame clones, with some not included. The table records about 16,000 clones, 60% to 80% of them present only once. The specimen comprised PBMCs, sampled before nivolumab (anti-PD-1) treatment. Receptors originate from a person aged 40-85 years with oral cavity squamous cell carcinoma.

The chain carries TRBV4-1 and TRBJ2-1; 9 positions match TRBD1. J was trimmed by 9 bases and V by 4 bases; bases with no gene match: 10. This CDR3 comprises 15 residues. CDR1 and CDR2 (germline): MGHRA, YSYEKL. The CDR3 is CASSLAGTGSSEQFF. The CDR3 coding sequence is TGCGCCAGCAGCCTCGCCGGGACAGGGTCATCTGAGCAGTTCTTC.

The CDR3 is CASSYRGDYGYTF. The CDR3 DNA is TGTGCCAGTTCGTACAGGGGGGACTATGGCTACACCTTC. The genes are TRBV19 and TRBJ1-2; 8 bases line up with TRBD1. Germline V CDR1 and CDR2: LNHDA, SQIVND (reference sequence). This CDR3 is built from 13 residues. The V gene end was trimmed by 8 bases and the J gene end by 3 bases; junction bases not matched to a gene: 5.

This chain connects TRBV5-1 to TRBJ2-7; D remains unclear. V lost 7 bases to trimming and J lost 1 base, with 12 bases between them. CDR3 length equals 13 residues. From germline, CDR1 is SGHRS and CDR2 YFSETQ. The CDR3 region is CASGIAGSYEQYF. Here the CDR3 DNA reads TGCGCCAGCGGGATAGCTGGTTCCTACGAGCAGTACTTC.

The chain employs TRBV28 and TRBJ1-5; D perhaps matches TRBD1 (6 bases). The CDR3 covers 16 residues. Germline-derived CDR1 and CDR2 are MDHEN and SYDVKM. The germline V and J ends were trimmed by 8 bases and 0 bases, with 17 bases remaining between them. As DNA, the CDR3 is TGTGCCAGCGATCCCGGGGGGGCATATAGCAATCAGCCCCAGCATTTT. Translation: CASDPGGAYSNQPQHF.

By sample share, this clone is large. The chain couples TRBV7-9 to TRBJ2-3, with TRBD1 matching over 10 bases. J gave up 0 bases and V 5 bases, and 5 bases lay outside the gene matches. The germline CDR1 and CDR2 sequences are SEHNR and FQNEAQ (reference sequence). The CDR3 is 16 residues long. CDR3: CASSGQGGTSTDTQYF. In DNA form, the CDR3 reads TGTGCCAGCAGCGGACAGGGGGGCACTAGCACAGATACGCAGTATTTT. The variable domain in full, completed from reference TRBV7-9 and TRBJ2-3, reads DTGVSQNPRHKITKRGQNVTFRCDPISEHNRLYWYRQTLGQGPEFLTYFQNEAQLEKSRLLSDRFSAERPKGSFSTLEIQRTEQGDSAMYLCASSGQGGTSTDTQYFGPGTRLTVL.

The chain is built from TRBV30 and TRBJ2-7, with TRBD1 identical over 8 bases. CDR1 and CDR2 (germline): GTSNPN, SVGIG (reference sequence). Losses at the gene ends were 3 bases for V and 2 bases for J; bases not matched to a gene: 12. CDR3 length: 16 amino acids. The CDR3 reads CAWSLTTGGRPYEQYF. The CDR3 bases are TGTGCCTGGAGCCTAACCACAGGGGGGCGCCCCTACGAGCAGTACTTC.

This clone was counted only a few times. This chain links TRBV7-8 with TRBJ1-6, with a tentative D call TRBD1 (6 bases). The CDR3 is made up of 21 amino acids. Germline CDR1 reads SGHVS; CDR2 reads FQNEAQ. Trimming cost V 0 bases and J 0 bases, with 21 bases left between them. CDR3 DNA: TGTGCCAGCAGCTTAGCGCACTTATCCGGACAGCGAAGCTCCTATAATTCACCCCTCCACTTT. This encodes CASSLAHLSGQRSSYNSPLHF.

This clone was counted a few times. The chain has TRBV27 and TRBJ1-5; 7 bases line up with TRBD1. The CDR3 is made up of 14 amino acids. CDR1 is MNHEY and CDR2 is SMNVEV in the germline V gene (reference sequence). The J segment lost 5 bases and the V segment lost 6 bases, leaving 7 bases of the junction unmatched. CDR3 nucleotide sequence: TGTGCCAGCAGCCGTGGGGACAGTTATCAGCCCCAGCATTTT. Translation gives CASSRGDSYQPQHF.

The sample holds one count of this clone. The gene calls are TRBV27 and TRBJ1-4, with TRBD1 matching 7 bases. The V gene's germline CDR1 is MNHEY and CDR2 SMNVEV (reference sequence). The CDR3 totals 13 residues. J was trimmed by 7 bases and V by 7 bases; bases with no gene match: 6. The CDR3 loop is CASTRQGSEKLFF. The DNA of the CDR3 is TGTGCCAGCACAAGACAGGGATCTGAAAAACTGTTTTTT. Based on the CDR3 plus reference TRBV27 and TRBJ1-4, the full variable domain is EAQVTQNPRYLITVTGKKLTVTCSQNMNHEYMSWYRQDPGLGLRQIYYSMNVEVTDKGDVPEGYKVSRKEKRNFPLILESPSPNQTSLYFCASTRQGSEKLFFGSGTQLSVL.

The chain couples TRBV7-8 to TRBJ2-2; D is undetermined. The length of the CDR3 is 16 residues. Germline values: CDR1 SGHVS, CDR2 FQNEAQ. Trimming took 5 bases from V and 3 from J, leaving 16 bases between them. CDR3 loop: CASSLPGQSYTGELFF. For the CDR3, the DNA is TGTGCCAGCAGCCTTCCGGGTCAATCTTACACCGGGGAGCTGTTTTTT.

This chain uses TRBV28 with TRBJ1-1, with D unclear. V was pared by 3 bases and J by 6 bases, with 14 bases between. The length of the CDR3 is 14 residues. CDR1 MDHEN and CDR2 SYDVKM come from the germline V gene. CDR3 sequence (DNA): TGTGCCAGCAGTTTGCAGGATCGGATAGCTGAAGCTTTCTTT. Protein product: CASSLQDRIAEAFF.

The V and J genes are TRBV4-1 and TRBJ1-1; tentative D call: TRBD1 (5 bases). CDR1 is MGHRA, CDR2 YSYEKL, per germline. V dropped 1 base and J dropped 4 bases, with 13 bases sitting between them. This CDR3 spans 15 amino acids. Written as DNA, the CDR3 is TGCGCCAGCAGCCAAGGGCGGGGACGGGTCACTGAAGCTTTCTTT. This codes for CASSQGRGRVTEAFF.